The 7 T cell receptor beta chains presented below share a single source sample, sequenced in a study of Graves' ophthalmopathy and Graves' hyperthyroidism. Amplification of TCR beta CDR3 regions used RNA transcripts. First-round RT-PCR employed HTBI primers, with a second-round multiplex PCR after it. TCRdb ran MiXCR on the multiplex PCR reads and lists one entry per CDR3 protein. Of roughly 700,000 distinct CDR3 sequences listed, roughly two fifths were seen once; the top ten hold less than 55%. Sequences were obtained from peripheral blood. These receptors originate from an adult man with Graves' ophthalmopathy.

This clonotype appeared many times. This chain joins TRBV10-3 and TRBJ1-2; 8 positions match TRBD1. Trimming took 4 bases from V and 4 from J; bases not matched to a gene: 11. This CDR3 spans 16 amino acids. Germline-derived CDR1 and CDR2 are ENHRY and SYGVKD. The DNA for the CDR3 is TGTGCCATCAGTGCGAGGGGACAGGCGTCCCTCTATGGCTACACCTTC. This sequence encodes CAISARGQASLYGYTF.

This clonotype was counted a few times. The chain links TRBV7-9 to TRBJ2-7; D not resolved. With 0 bases removed from V and 1 base from J, the gap between germline ends came to 19 bases. The length of the CDR3 is 18 residues. Germline CDR1 is SEHNR and CDR2 is FQNEAQ (reference sequence). Written as DNA, the CDR3 is TGTGCCAGCAGCTTAGCTACGCTGTACAAGGATAATTCCTACGAGCAGTACTTC. It encodes CASSLATLYKDNSYEQYF.

The rearrangement joins TRBV15 to TRBJ1-2; a possible D gene is TRBD1 (5 bases). CDR1 is LNHNV, CDR2 YYDKDF, per germline (reference sequence). V gave up 2 bases and J gave up 4 bases, with 14 bases separating them. The CDR3 is made up of 15 amino acids. The CDR3 region is CATSRPGTAGYGYTF. The CDR3 nucleotides are TGTGCCACCAGCAGACCCGGGACCGCTGGCTATGGCTACACCTTC.

A remark on this clonotype: Since a much larger clone is just one base distant, this may be a read error. The J gene is TRBJ2-2, the V gene TRBV10-3, with D possibly called TRBD1 or TRBD2 (5 bases each). Trimming cost V 5 bases and J 1 base, with 14 bases left between them. There are 16 residues in the CDR3. Germline loops: CDR1 ENHRY, CDR2 SYGVKD. The CDR3 loop reads CAISSGLQGNTGELFF. The DNA of the CDR3 is TGTGCCATCAGTTCGGGGCTCCAAGGGAACACCGGGGAGCTGTTTTTT.

In this sample, this clonotype turned up many times. CDR3 in amino acids: CSAMGGSSYEQYF. CDR3 in DNA: TGCAGTGCTATGGGAGGGAGTTCCTACGAGCAGTACTTC. The chain has TRBV20-1 and TRBJ2-7; 7 bases map to TRBD2. The V and J ends lost 4 bases and 1 base, in that order; junction bases with no gene match: 4. CDR3 length: 13 residues. The germline CDR1 and CDR2 sequences are DFQATT and SNEGSKA (reference sequence).

The chain links TRBV7-9 to TRBJ2-5; D ambiguous. This CDR3 contains 14 residues. Trimming removed 6 bases at V and 1 base at J, with 12 bases between. Germline CDR1 reads SEHNR; CDR2 reads FQNEAQ (reference sequence). CDR3 nucleotide sequence: TGTGCCAGCAGACGCGCACGGATCCAAGAGACCCAGTACTTC. This gives the protein CASRRARIQETQYF.

The chain couples TRBV6-6 to TRBJ2-5, with a tentative D call TRBD1 (5 bases). The V gene's germline CDR1 is MNHNY and CDR2 SVGAGI (reference sequence). Trimming took off 7 bases at V and 7 bases at J, with 13 bases between the two ends. The CDR3 extends over 12 amino acids. Here the CDR3 reads CASIRGYGTQYF. CDR3 in DNA: TGTGCCAGCATTAGGGGCTACGGGACCCAGTACTTC.